This T cell receptor beta chain was identified during a study of cytomegalovirus exposure and HLA in healthy donors. General study findings and limits: Most TCR sequences were seen very rarely across donors, but some public TCRs occurred in many. CMV antigen specificity was confirmed in vitro for a few CMV-associated chains. Altogether, some 160 TCR beta chains were recorded as cytomegalovirus-associated.

The PCR was carried out with 60 Vbeta primers and 13 Jbeta primers. Profiling relied on immunoSEQ multiplex PCR, and the TCRdb table lists in-frame clones only, not all of them. The sample has nearly 200,000 clones, roughly 77% seen once; the top ten hold 0.39%. Points on this clone: Its antigen is unknown.

The TCR was taken from a male donor in good health and CMV-seropositive. Material for sequencing was PBMCs.

The CDR3 bases are TGCGCCAGCAGCACCCGGGACAGTTCGAATGAGCAGTTCTTC. Translation gives CASSTRDSSNEQFF. The chain is built from TRBV5-1 and TRBJ2-1, with 7 bases identical to TRBD1. Germline V lookup: CDR1 SGHRS, CDR2 YFSETQ. J lost 7 bases, V lost 4 bases, and 8 bases had no gene match. This CDR3 region has 14 residues. The full variable domain, in which reference TRBV5-1 and TRBJ2-1 provide the parts outside the CDR3, is KAGVTQTPRYLIKTRGQQVTLSCSPISGHRSVSWYQQTPGQGLQFLFEYFSETQRNKGNFPGRFSGRQFSNSRSEMNVSTLELGDSALYLCASSTRDSSNEQFFGPGTRLTVL.